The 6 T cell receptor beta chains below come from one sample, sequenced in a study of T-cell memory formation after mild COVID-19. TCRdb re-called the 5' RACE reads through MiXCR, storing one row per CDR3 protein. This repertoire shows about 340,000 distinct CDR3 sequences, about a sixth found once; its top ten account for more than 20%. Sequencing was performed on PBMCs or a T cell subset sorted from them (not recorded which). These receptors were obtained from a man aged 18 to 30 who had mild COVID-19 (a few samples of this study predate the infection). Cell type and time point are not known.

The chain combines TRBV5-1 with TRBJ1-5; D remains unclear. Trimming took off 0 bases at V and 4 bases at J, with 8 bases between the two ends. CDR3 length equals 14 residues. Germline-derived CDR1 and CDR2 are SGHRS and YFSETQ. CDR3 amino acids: CASSLAGANQPQHF. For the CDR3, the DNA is TGCGCCAGCAGCTTGGCGGGAGCTAATCAGCCCCAGCATTTT.

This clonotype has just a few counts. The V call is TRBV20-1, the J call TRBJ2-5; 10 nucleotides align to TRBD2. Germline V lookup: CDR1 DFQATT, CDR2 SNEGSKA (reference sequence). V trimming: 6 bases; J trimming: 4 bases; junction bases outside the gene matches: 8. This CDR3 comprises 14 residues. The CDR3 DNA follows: TGCAGTGCCCCCGAGCGGGGGGGCCGAGAGACCCAGTACTTC. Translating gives CSAPERGGRETQYF.

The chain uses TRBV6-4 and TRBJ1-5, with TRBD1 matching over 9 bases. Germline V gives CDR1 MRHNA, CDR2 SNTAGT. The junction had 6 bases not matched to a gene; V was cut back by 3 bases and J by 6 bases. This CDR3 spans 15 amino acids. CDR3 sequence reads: CASSETTGGGQPQHF. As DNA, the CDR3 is TGTGCCAGCAGTGAGACCACAGGGGGCGGTCAGCCCCAGCATTTT.

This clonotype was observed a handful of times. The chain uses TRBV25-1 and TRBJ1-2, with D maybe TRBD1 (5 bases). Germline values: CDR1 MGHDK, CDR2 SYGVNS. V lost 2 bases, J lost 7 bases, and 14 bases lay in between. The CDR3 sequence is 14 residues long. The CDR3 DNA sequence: TGTGCCAGCAGTGAAAGTTGGAGGGGCGGTGGCTACACCTTC. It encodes CASSESWRGGGYTF.

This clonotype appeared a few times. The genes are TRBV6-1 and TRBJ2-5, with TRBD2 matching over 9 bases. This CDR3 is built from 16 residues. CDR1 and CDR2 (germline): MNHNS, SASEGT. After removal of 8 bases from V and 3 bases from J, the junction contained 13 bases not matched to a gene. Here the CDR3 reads CASRHWEVAGEETQYF. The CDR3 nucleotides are TGTGCCAGCCGTCACTGGGAGGTAGCGGGGGAAGAGACCCAGTACTTC.

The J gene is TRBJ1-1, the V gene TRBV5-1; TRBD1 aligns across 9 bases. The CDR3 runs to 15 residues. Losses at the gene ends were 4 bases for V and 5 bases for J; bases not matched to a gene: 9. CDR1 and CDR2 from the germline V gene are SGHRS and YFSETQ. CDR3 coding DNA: TGCGCCAGCAGCCCAACGGGACAGGGCGGTACTGAAGCTTTCTTT. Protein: CASSPTGQGGTEAFF. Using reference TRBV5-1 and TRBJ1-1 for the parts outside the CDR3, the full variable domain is KAGVTQTPRYLIKTRGQQVTLSCSPISGHRSVSWYQQTPGQGLQFLFEYFSETQRNKGNFPGRFSGRQFSNSRSEMNVSTLELGDSALYLCASSPTGQGGTEAFFGQGTRLTVV.